The 8 T cell receptor beta chains listed next were all sequenced from one sample in a study of early T cells in non-severe SARS-CoV-2 infection. TCRdb re-analysed the 5' RACE reads in MiXCR, keeping a single row per CDR3 protein. This sample has roughly 100,000 distinct CDR3 sequences, with approximately 14% found just once. The material sequenced was whole blood. The receptors were sampled from an adult who was a healthcare worker with PCR-confirmed SARS-CoV-2 infection or an uninfected control (not recorded which).

V gene TRBV5-1 combines with J gene TRBJ2-5; TRBD1 is a possible D gene (5 bases). V lost 4 bases, J lost 2 bases, and 12 bases lay in between. The germline CDR1 and CDR2 sequences are SGHRS and YFSETQ. This CDR3 is built from 14 residues. For the CDR3, the DNA is TGCGCCAGCAGCAACAGACAGTTACAAGAGACCCAGTACTTC. Translation gives CASSNRQLQETQYF.

A single count supports this clonotype. This may be a read error, as it is one base from a much larger clone. The chain is built from TRBV5-4 and TRBJ2-3, with 12 nucleotides matching TRBD2. This CDR3 contains 19 residues. CDR1 and CDR2 (germline): SGHNT, YYREEE (reference sequence). CDR3 sequence (DNA): TGTGTCAGCAGCCTTATAGGACTAGCGGGACCCCCCGTGGAAGATACGCAGTATTTT. This encodes CVSSLIGLAGPPVEDTQYF.

This clonotype was seen more than once but under ten times. The CDR3 protein is CASSYYRLAGGSYEQYF. In DNA, the CDR3 is TGTGCCAGCAGTTACTATCGACTAGCGGGAGGCTCCTACGAGCAGTACTTC. The rearrangement joins TRBV6-6 to TRBJ2-7, with TRBD2 matching over 13 bases. J was trimmed by 0 bases and V by 1 base; bases with no gene match: 3. The germline CDR1 and CDR2 sequences are MNHNY and SVGAGI (reference sequence). This CDR3 is 17 amino acids long.

Worth noting for this clonotype: This may be a read error: a much more frequent sequence differs by one nucleotide. The J gene is TRBJ2-1, the V gene TRBV9; D not resolved. The CDR3 spans 14 residues. The germline CDR1 and CDR2 sequences are SGDLS and YYNGEE. V lost 4 bases, J lost 2 bases, and 10 bases lay in between. The CDR3 here is CASSSEIAYNEQFF. CDR3 coding DNA: TGTGCCAGCAGCTCGGAGATCGCCTACAATGAGCAGTTCTTC.

In this sample, this clonotype turned up many times. The DNA of the CDR3 is TGTGCCAGTTACTCGGGACGATACCCCCTCGAGCAGTACTTC. As protein: CASYSGRYPLEQYF. The genes are TRBV10-3 and TRBJ2-7; the D call may be TRBD1 or TRBD2 (5 bases each). The germline V and J ends were trimmed by 10 bases and 6 bases, with 22 bases remaining between them. The CDR3 sequence is 14 residues long. Looked up from germline, CDR1 is ENHRY and CDR2 is SYGVKD.

This clonotype was found a few times. The final CDR3 position lacks the conserved phenylalanine or tryptophan, pointing to a likely read error. V usage is TRBV28 and J usage is TRBJ2-6; D unresolved. V shed 6 bases and J shed 0 bases, with 9 bases lying between them. This CDR3 has 15 amino acids. CDR1 is MDHEN, CDR2 SYDVKM, per germline. Here the CDR3 DNA reads TGTGCCAGCAGCCCTGGGGTCTCTGGGGCCAACGTCCTGACTTCC. Its translation: CASSPGVSGANVLTS.

This clonotype was seen only a few times. The CDR3 is CSVTSGRAHGELFF. CDR3 nucleotides: TGCAGCGTAACTAGCGGGAGGGCCCACGGGGAGCTGTTTTTT. The genes are TRBV29-1 and TRBJ2-2, with 13 bases fitting TRBD2. V shed 6 bases and J 7 bases; nucleotides not matched to a gene: 5. Germline V gene lookup returns CDR1 SQVTM and CDR2 ANQGSEA. The CDR3 covers 14 residues.

The J gene is TRBJ2-7, the V gene TRBV12-3 or TRBV12-4; D possibly corresponds to TRBD2 (6 bases). The germline V and J ends were trimmed by 4 bases and 8 bases, with 24 bases remaining between them. The CDR3 loop spans 16 amino acids. CDR3 protein: CASSYPLGTGSVKQYF. For the CDR3, the DNA is TGTGCCAGCAGTTACCCGCTGGGGACTGGGTCTGTGAAGCAGTACTTC.